This T cell receptor (beta chain) stems from a study of T cells in Graves' hyperthyroidism and ophthalmopathy. Overall study results and limits: Researchers found most expanded thyroid clonotypes above 0.001 in blood as well. Ophthalmopathy was model-predicted a median about 6.9 months pre-onset.

At least ten counts were recorded for this clonotype. Its antigen is not identified. Regions amplified from RNA transcripts were the TCR beta CDR3 regions. Researchers ran a first-round RT-PCR on the TCR CDR3 using the HTBI primer set. MiXCR, run by TCRdb on the multiplex PCR reads, gives a single entry per CDR3 protein. The table shows approximately 400,000 distinct CDR3 sequences, with around 15% occurring only once. The clonotype was recovered from a man between 50 and 59 years old with Graves' ophthalmopathy. Sequencing was performed on blood.

CDR3 in amino acids: CSARGYDAEVNEKLFF. CDR3 nucleotides: TGCAGTGCTAGAGGCTACGACGCAGAAGTTAATGAAAAACTGTTTTTT. The chain is built from TRBV20-1 and TRBJ1-4; D gene uncertain. Germline values: CDR1 DFQATT, CDR2 SNEGSKA (reference sequence). The length of the CDR3 is 16 residues. The V and J ends lost 1 base and 4 bases respectively, with 16 bases between them.